One sample yielded the 20 T cell receptor beta chains listed below, sequenced in a study of a mutant IDH1 vaccine in newly diagnosed glioma. Time point reported: week 47, end of study. Mutant IDH1 20-mer peptide, at 300 ug, made up each vaccine dose, with topical imiquimod. For these receptors, no antigen is known. Produced via immunoSEQ multiplex PCR; TCRdb's table is partial and in-frame only. The repertoire includes 25,000 to 40,000 clones, 89% of them detected once, and about 2.2% sits in the top ten. This sample comprised PBMCs, obtained from a glioma patient whose treatment included an IDH1 peptide vaccine. All receptors come from a middle-aged man with glioma.

The gene calls are TRBV11-2 and TRBJ1-2; D remains unclear. The CDR3 is made up of 12 amino acids. Germline CDR1 SGHAT, CDR2 FQNNGV. Between the trimmed V and J ends, which lost 5 bases and 6 bases, there was a span of 10 bases. The CDR3 sequence: CASSPGDDGYTF. DNA of the CDR3: TGTGCCAGCAGCCCTGGGGATGATGGCTACACCTTC. The full variable domain, completed using reference TRBV11-2 and TRBJ1-2, is EAGVAQSPRYKIIEKRQSVAFWCNPISGHATLYWYQQILGQGPKLLIQFQNNGVVDDSQLPKDRFSAERLKGVDSTLKIQPAKLEDSAVYLCASSPGDDGYTFGSGTRLTVV.

The chain carries TRBV15 and TRBJ1-1; TRBD1 matches 12 bases. Germline V lookup: CDR1 LNHNV, CDR2 YYDKDF (reference sequence). This CDR3 has 15 residues. Unmatched junction bases numbered 8, after V lost 0 bases and J lost 12 bases. Here the CDR3 reads CATSRDRGTGGETFF. The CDR3 nucleotides read TGTGCCACCAGCAGAGATAGAGGGACAGGGGGCGAAACTTTCTTT.

The V and J genes are TRBV6-4 and TRBJ2-3; TRBD2 matches 8 bases. The V and J ends lost 3 bases and 5 bases, in that order; junction bases with no gene match: 7. The germline V gene encodes CDR1 MRHNA and CDR2 SNTAGT. This CDR3 contains 15 residues. The CDR3 DNA follows: TGTGCCAGCAGTGAGTCCGCGGGGGGTGAAGATACGCAGTATTTT. Its translation is CASSESAGGEDTQYF.

The chain is built from TRBV6-5 and TRBJ2-2, with 7 bases that match TRBD1. After removal of 5 bases from V and 3 bases from J, the junction contained 6 bases not matched to a gene. Germline V gives CDR1 MNHEY, CDR2 SVGAGI. This CDR3 region has 15 residues. CDR3 sequence: CASSHQTGYTGELFF. The CDR3 coding sequence is TGTGCCAGCAGTCACCAGACAGGGTACACCGGGGAGCTGTTTTTT.

The chain has TRBV5-8 and TRBJ2-3, with TRBD2 identical over 7 bases. CDR1 is SGHTS and CDR2 is YDEGEE in the germline V gene. V lost 4 bases and J lost 2; bases outside the gene matches: 7. The CDR3 has 15 residues. The CDR3 loop is CASSPGGSVTDTQYF. The CDR3, as DNA: TGTGCCAGCAGCCCCGGGGGGAGCGTCACAGATACGCAGTATTTT.

The genes are TRBV27 and TRBJ1-2; weak D call: TRBD1 (6 bases). Germline lookup yields CDR1 MNHEY and CDR2 SMNVEV (reference sequence). The V end was cut by 5 bases, the J end by 4 bases, with 20 bases between. The CDR3 has 16 residues. The CDR3 sequence: CASSAGHHRGGYGYTF. The CDR3 nucleotides are TGTGCCAGCAGTGCGGGACACCATCGGGGAGGCTATGGCTACACCTTC.

The chain uses TRBV6-5 and TRBJ1-4, with no clear D. Germline CDR1 is MNHEY and CDR2 is SVGAGI. The V end was cut by 0 bases, the J end by 10 bases, with 12 bases between. CDR3 size: 14 residues. Written as DNA, the CDR3 is TGTGCCAGCAGTTACTCGCCTAGTGTTGGAAAACTGTTTTTT. It translates to CASSYSPSVGKLFF.

The gene calls are TRBV2 and TRBJ1-1; D possibly corresponds to TRBD1 (5 bases). CDR1 and CDR2 (germline): SNHLY, FYNNEI. The CDR3 is 12 amino acids. Trimming cost V 6 bases and J 11 bases, with 16 bases left between them. The CDR3 sequence is CASRGEGVGAFF. DNA for the CDR3: TGTGCCAGCAGGGGGGAGGGAGTCGGGGCTTTCTTT.

This chain connects TRBV5-4 to TRBJ2-5, with TRBD1 identical over 7 bases. With V trimmed by 0 bases and J by 2 bases, 13 bases remained unmatched. The CDR3 runs 18 residues. Germline loops: CDR1 SGHNT, CDR2 YYREEE (reference sequence). In DNA, the CDR3 is TGTGCCAGCAGCTTGGTTGGCCACCCCGGGACAGCGCAAGAGACCCAGTACTTC. As protein: CASSLVGHPGTAQETQYF.

The genes are TRBV7-9 and TRBJ1-1; a weak D match, TRBD1 (6 bases). Germline CDR1 is SEHNR and CDR2 is FQNEAQ (reference sequence). The CDR3 has 14 amino acids. The V and J ends lost 5 bases and 6 bases respectively, with 16 bases between them. CDR3 in DNA: TGTGCCAGCAGCGGCCGGGGGCAAGTGGCTGAAGCTTTCTTT. Its translation is CASSGRGQVAEAFF.

The genes are TRBV5-6 and TRBJ1-2; D is possibly TRBD1 (5 bases). The germline V and J ends were trimmed by 4 bases and 7 bases, with 17 bases remaining between them. From germline, CDR1 is SGHDT and CDR2 YYEEEE. The CDR3 extends over 14 amino acids. CDR3 amino acids: CASSPLGGESGYTF. The CDR3 DNA reads as TGTGCCAGCAGCCCTCTAGGAGGGGAGAGTGGCTACACCTTC.

The V and J genes are TRBV19 and TRBJ1-5, with a possible D match to TRBD1 (6 bases). Trimming shortened V by 2 bases and J by 6 bases, and 11 bases separated the two germline ends. Per germline, CDR1 LNHDA and CDR2 SQIVND (reference sequence). The CDR3 length is 14 residues. Here the CDR3 reads CASSITGAGQPQHF. The CDR3 coding sequence is TGTGCCAGTAGTATAACGGGGGCCGGTCAGCCCCAGCATTTT.

V and J are TRBV15 and TRBJ2-7, with 7 bases that match TRBD1. In germline, CDR1 is LNHNV, CDR2 YYDKDF (reference sequence). The CDR3 extends over 15 amino acids. With 0 bases clipped from V and 6 bases from J, the junction kept 8 bases outside the gene matches. The CDR3: CATSRDVATGAEQYF. The CDR3, as DNA: TGTGCCACCAGCAGAGATGTCGCAACAGGGGCCGAGCAGTACTTC.

The chain couples TRBV6-1 to TRBJ1-5, with unresolved D. Per the germline V gene, CDR1 is MNHNS and CDR2 is SASEGT. CDR3 length equals 14 residues. Trimming cost V 11 bases and J 0 bases, with 14 bases left between them. For the CDR3, the DNA is TGTGCCGGAGTGGGCCGAGATAGCAATCAGCCCCAGCATTTT. Translated: CAGVGRDSNQPQHF.

This clone showed up just once. The chain has TRBV7-9 and TRBJ2-2, with D uncertain. The CDR3 runs to 14 residues. From germline, CDR1 is SEHNR and CDR2 FQNEAQ (reference sequence). Deletions cut 11 bases from V and 0 bases from J, with 13 bases between. Written as DNA, the CDR3 is TGTGCCTCGGCCAGTCCTTCGAACACCGGGGAGCTGTTTTTT. Protein sequence: CASASPSNTGELFF.

The chain joins TRBV6-1 to TRBJ2-2; D unresolved. CDR1 MNHNS and CDR2 SASEGT come from the germline V gene. The CDR3 runs 14 residues. Trimming removed 2 bases from V and 6 bases from J, with 10 bases in between. The CDR3 bases are TGTGCCAGCAGTGAAATAAGGGTACCCGGGGAGCTGTTTTTT. Encoded protein: CASSEIRVPGELFF.

This clone was counted once. The chain joins TRBV19 to TRBJ1-6, with D perhaps matching TRBD1 (5 bases). V was shortened by 7 bases and J by 4 bases, with 11 bases between the two germline ends. CDR1 and CDR2 (germline): LNHDA, SQIVND (reference sequence). The CDR3 is 14 residues long. The DNA for the CDR3 is TGTGCCAGTAAGGACACTAAATATAATTCACCCCTCCACTTT. Translating it yields CASKDTKYNSPLHF.

This chain links TRBV5-1 with TRBJ2-2, with 13 bases matching TRBD2. The J segment lost 5 bases and the V segment lost 3 bases, leaving 1 base of the junction unmatched. The germline V gene has CDR1 SGHRS and CDR2 YFSETQ. CDR3 length equals 15 residues. In DNA, the CDR3 is TGCGCCAGCAGCTGGACTAGCGGGGGAACCGGGGAGCTGTTTTTT. This codes for CASSWTSGGTGELFF.

This clone appeared a single time. The chain is built from TRBV4-3 and TRBJ1-6, with a possible D match to TRBD1 (5 bases). Germline CDR1 is LGHNA and CDR2 is YSLEER. The CDR3 covers 16 residues. V lost 0 bases to trimming and J lost 9 bases, with 15 bases between them. The CDR3 DNA reads TGCGCCAGCAGCCAAGATGTGCAGGGTTCGGCTTCACCCCTCCACTTT. Translating it yields CASSQDVQGSASPLHF.

The rearrangement links TRBV6-5 to TRBJ1-3, with D tentatively TRBD1 (5 bases). The CDR3 length is 14 residues. Between the trimmed V and J ends, which lost 11 bases and 0 bases, there was a span of 14 bases. The V gene's germline CDR1 is MNHEY and CDR2 SVGAGI. CDR3 sequence (DNA): TGTGCCGCCCGGGGGGGAAGCTCTGGAAACACCATATATTTT. It translates to CAARGGSSGNTIYF.